These 26 T cell receptor beta chains originate from one sample sequenced in a study of shared clonotypes between healthy human individuals. Profiled with immunoSEQ multiplex PCR; TCRdb holds only in-frame clones, not every one. The table has about 2 million clones, about 95% seen once. The naive CD8 population came from CD45RO-negative cells selected for CCR7, without terminally differentiated effector memory CD45RA+ cells. The sample consisted of naive CD8+ T cells sorted from blood. These receptors all come from a man aged 18 to 29 in good health.

As DNA, the CDR3 is TGTGCCAGTAGGCCCGACAGGGGGTCCAGCAATCAGCCCCAGCATTTT. Translating gives CASRPDRGSSNQPQHF. This chain links TRBV19 with TRBJ1-5; 9 nucleotides agree with TRBD1. With V trimmed by 6 bases and J by 1 base, 7 bases remained unmatched. This CDR3 spans 16 amino acids. Germline assignment: CDR1 LNHDA and CDR2 SQIVND (reference sequence). Based on the CDR3 plus reference TRBV19 and TRBJ1-5, the full variable domain is DGGITQSPKYLFRKEGQNVTLSCEQNLNHDAMYWYRQDPGQGLRLIYYSQIVNDFQKGDIAEGYSVSREKKESFPLTVTSAQKNPTAFYLCASRPDRGSSNQPQHFGDGTRLSIL.

The chain combines TRBV7-9 with TRBJ2-5; D is unresolved. Germline loops: CDR1 SEHNR, CDR2 FQNEAQ (reference sequence). V shed 5 bases and J shed 1 base, with 11 bases lying between them. The CDR3 consists of 14 residues. The CDR3 here is CASSPPHPQETQYF. The DNA for the CDR3 is TGTGCCAGCAGCCCGCCGCACCCCCAAGAGACCCAGTACTTC.

This chain connects TRBV15 to TRBJ1-1; no definite D call. This CDR3 has 12 residues. The germline V gene has CDR1 LNHNV and CDR2 YYDKDF (reference sequence). Between the trimmed V and J ends, which lost 9 bases and 5 bases, there was a span of 13 bases. Here the CDR3 reads CATWKLGTEAFF. The CDR3 DNA follows: TGTGCCACATGGAAATTGGGTACTGAAGCTTTCTTT.

The CDR3: CASSILTSGGLQETQYF. The CDR3 DNA follows: TGTGCCAGCAGTATATTGACTAGCGGGGGTCTCCAAGAGACCCAGTACTTC. The chain uses TRBV27 and TRBJ2-5, with 12 bases matching TRBD2. With 5 bases clipped from V and 1 base from J, the junction kept 8 bases outside the gene matches. The CDR3 totals 17 residues. The V gene's germline CDR1 is MNHEY and CDR2 SMNVEV (reference sequence).

The chain combines TRBV4-1 with TRBJ2-7, with D perhaps TRBD2 (5 bases). CDR1 and CDR2 from the germline V gene are MGHRA and YSYEKL. V shed 3 bases and J shed 0 bases, with 12 bases lying between them. The CDR3 runs to 15 residues. In nucleotides, the CDR3 is TGCGCCAGCAGCCACGGACTCCCGAGCTCCTACGAGCAGTACTTC. It is translated as CASSHGLPSSYEQYF.

With regard to this clone: Germline and junction disagree at one end, which may indicate a read error. The chain combines TRBV7-7 with TRBJ2-5, with TRBD2 matching over 14 bases. Germline V gene lookup returns CDR1 SSHAT and CDR2 FNYEAQ (reference sequence). The CDR3 has 19 residues. The DNA for the CDR3 is TGTGCTAGCAGCTTGTTTTTGAGTGGCGGGACTAGCGGGAGTGAGACCCAGTACTTC. Residues: CASSLFLSGGTSGSETQYF.

This clone appeared a single time. This chain joins TRBV19 and TRBJ2-5, with 7 nucleotides matching TRBD2. With V trimmed by 7 bases and J by 5 bases, 13 bases remained unmatched. Per germline, CDR1 LNHDA and CDR2 SQIVND (reference sequence). CDR3 size: 15 residues. In DNA form, the CDR3 reads TGTGCCAGTACCGCCGGACTAGGGGTCTGGGAGACCCAGTACTTC. Its translation: CASTAGLGVWETQYF.

The chain recombines TRBV2 with TRBJ1-6; D uncertain. Trimming removed 2 bases at V and 5 bases at J, with 7 bases between. Germline-derived CDR1 and CDR2 are SNHLY and FYNNEI. This CDR3 region has 14 residues. The CDR3 DNA sequence: TGTGCCAGCAGTGAAAACGGTCATAATTCACCCCTCCACTTT. Residues: CASSENGHNSPLHF.

CDR3 in DNA: TGTGCCAGCAGTGACGGTCCGCACTCTTATGGCTACACCTTC. Protein: CASSDGPHSYGYTF. J is TRBJ1-2 and V is TRBV6-1; D remains ambiguous. The germline CDR1 and CDR2 sequences are MNHNS and SASEGT. V lost 3 bases to trimming and J lost 5 bases, with 13 bases between them. This CDR3 is 14 amino acids long.

The rearrangement links TRBV6-1 to TRBJ1-5; D might be TRBD1 (5 bases). This CDR3 spans 16 amino acids. The germline V gene has CDR1 MNHNS and CDR2 SASEGT. Trimming removed 0 bases at V and 1 base at J, with 10 bases between. Here the CDR3 reads CASSEATGLSNQPQHF. CDR3 nucleotide sequence: TGTGCCAGCAGTGAAGCGACGGGACTAAGCAATCAGCCCCAGCATTTT.

This clone was detected only a few times. V is TRBV7-9 and J is TRBJ1-2; 7 positions match TRBD1. J was trimmed by 4 bases and V by 5 bases; bases with no gene match: 4. Germline V CDR1 and CDR2: SEHNR, FQNEAQ (reference sequence). The CDR3 covers 13 residues. The CDR3 DNA is TGTGCCAGCAGCATGGGACAGCTCTATGGCTACACCTTC. The encoded protein is CASSMGQLYGYTF.

The chain couples TRBV7-9 to TRBJ2-1; D unclear. V was pared by 4 bases and J by 6 bases, with 7 bases between. CDR3 length equals 12 residues. Germline CDR1 reads SEHNR; CDR2 reads FQNEAQ (reference sequence). The CDR3 sequence: CASSSISNEQFF. The CDR3 DNA reads as TGTGCCAGCAGCTCTATATCCAATGAGCAGTTCTTC.

The gene calls are TRBV7-9 and TRBJ2-7; D not certain. There are 12 residues in the CDR3. The V gene lost 5 bases and the J gene lost 6 bases, with 11 bases spanning the gap. Germline V gene data show CDR1 as SEHNR and CDR2 as FQNEAQ (reference sequence). The CDR3 loop is CASSPPGFEQYF. The CDR3 coding sequence is TGTGCCAGCAGCCCGCCCGGGTTCGAGCAGTACTTC.

The J gene is TRBJ2-5, the V gene TRBV5-1; D not resolved. Trimming shortened V by 6 bases and J by 2 bases, and 17 bases separated the two germline ends. The CDR3 is 15 amino acids. CDR1 SGHRS and CDR2 YFSETQ come from the germline V gene. The CDR3 here is CASTHRLPKQETQYF. The CDR3 coding sequence is TGCGCCAGCACCCACAGATTGCCGAAACAAGAGACCCAGTACTTC.

Details on this clone: The sample has other DNA sequences that encode this CDR3 too. This chain connects TRBV27 to TRBJ2-5, with D tentatively TRBD2 (7 bases). V was shortened by 8 bases and J by 5 bases, with 15 bases between the two germline ends. The CDR3 has 13 residues. Germline CDR1 MNHEY, CDR2 SMNVEV (reference sequence). CDR3 DNA: TGTGCCAGCTCTTCGGGGGGCCCGGAGACCCAGTACTTC. This translates into CASSSGGPETQYF.

CDR3 region: CASSEPGTPDEQYF. In DNA form, the CDR3 reads TGTGCCAGCAGTGAACCCGGGACACCTGATGAGCAGTACTTC. V is TRBV6-1 and J is TRBJ2-7; tentatively, D is TRBD1 (6 bases). Looked up from germline, CDR1 is MNHNS and CDR2 is SASEGT. V dropped 2 bases and J dropped 7 bases, with 15 bases sitting between them. The CDR3 sequence is 14 residues long.

The chain uses TRBV7-9 and TRBJ1-1, with D possibly TRBD1 on 5 matching bases. V was trimmed by 1 base and J by 6 bases, leaving 12 bases between them. Per germline, CDR1 SEHNR and CDR2 FQNEAQ (reference sequence). The length of the CDR3 is 14 residues. CDR3 loop: CASSLGEGIPEAFF. The CDR3 region has the DNA TGTGCCAGCAGCTTAGGGGAGGGGATCCCTGAAGCTTTCTTT.

The chain joins TRBV12-5 to TRBJ1-1; the D gene is possibly TRBD1 (6 bases). CDR3 length equals 13 residues. Germline CDR1 reads LGHNT; CDR2 reads FRNRAP. Trimming removed 5 bases from V and 4 bases from J, with 11 bases in between. The DNA of the CDR3 is TGTGCTAGTGGTCCGGGGGGCGGCACTGAAGCTTTCTTT. It yields the protein CASGPGGGTEAFF.

On this clone itself: The sample contains more than one DNA sequence encoding this CDR3. The chain has TRBV5-1 and TRBJ2-7; D is unclear. The CDR3 consists of 15 residues. The germline V gene has CDR1 SGHRS and CDR2 YFSETQ. V lost 0 bases, J lost 2 bases, and 12 bases lay in between. CDR3 sequence reads: CASSLAPTGTYEQYF. CDR3 coding DNA: TGCGCCAGCAGCTTGGCCCCGACTGGAACCTACGAGCAGTACTTC.

The rearrangement uses TRBV6-1 and TRBJ2-1; D not resolved. V lost 7 bases to trimming and J lost 13 bases, with 5 bases between them. The CDR3 contains 8 residues. CDR1 is MNHNS, CDR2 SASEGT, per germline. CDR3 amino acids: CASTGQFF. CDR3 coding DNA: TGTGCCAGCACTGGCCAGTTCTTC.

V usage is TRBV19 and J usage is TRBJ1-6, with 8 bases matching TRBD1. The CDR3 is made up of 20 amino acids. V lost 7 bases and J lost 5; bases outside the gene matches: 22. The germline gives CDR1 LNHDA, CDR2 SQIVND (reference sequence). As DNA, the CDR3 is TGTGCCAGTACCCTTGCGGCGACTCAGACAGGGGTCCCCCATAATTCACCCCTCCACTTT. It is translated as CASTLAATQTGVPHNSPLHF.

The chain is built from TRBV28 and TRBJ2-2, with TRBD1 as a possible D gene (5 bases). V was shortened by 4 bases and J by 5 bases, with 14 bases between the two germline ends. The CDR3 has 15 amino acids. CDR1 MDHEN and CDR2 SYDVKM come from the germline V gene. Written as DNA, the CDR3 is TGTGCCAGCAGTTCCGGACAACGAGTGACCGGGGAGCTGTTTTTT. Translated, it gives CASSSGQRVTGELFF.

The rearrangement uses TRBV7-6 and TRBJ1-4, with D possibly matching TRBD1 (5 bases). CDR3 length equals 15 residues. V dropped 1 base and J dropped 11 bases, with 17 bases sitting between them. CDR1 and CDR2 (germline): SGHVS, FNYEAQ. For the CDR3, the DNA is TGTGCCAGCAGCTTAGAAACAGGTGCGGATGGGAAACTGTTTTTT. As protein: CASSLETGADGKLFF.

CDR3 nucleotide sequence: TGTGCCAGCAGCTTAGATACTCCCAGGGACAACACCGGGGAGCTGTTTTTT. It yields the protein CASSLDTPRDNTGELFF. The genes are TRBV7-6 and TRBJ2-2, with D perhaps being TRBD1 or TRBD2 (5 bases each). The CDR3 length is 17 residues. V dropped 1 base and J dropped 2 bases, with 14 bases sitting between them. Germline V gives CDR1 SGHVS, CDR2 FNYEAQ.

The genes are TRBV27 and TRBJ2-7, with 10 bases aligning to TRBD1. This CDR3 is 14 amino acids long. CDR1 and CDR2 from the germline V gene are MNHEY and SMNVEV (reference sequence). J gave up 3 bases and V 7 bases, and 6 bases lay outside the gene matches. The CDR3 bases are TGTGCCAGCACTTCGTGGGACAGGGGCTACGAGCAGTACTTC. Encoded protein: CASTSWDRGYEQYF.

The gene calls are TRBV30 and TRBJ2-1; D might be TRBD1 or TRBD2, each matching 5 bases. The CDR3 has 15 residues. CDR1 and CDR2 from the germline V gene are GTSNPN and SVGIG (reference sequence). Trimming cost V 3 bases and J 4 bases, with 16 bases left between them. The CDR3 nucleotides are TGTGCCTGGAGGAATGGGGGAACCCTTTACAATGAGCAGTTCTTC. Its translation is CAWRNGGTLYNEQFF.